The 7 T cell receptor beta chains reported below all come from one sample, sequenced in a study of blood T cells in healthy people across ages (dated by TCRdb to 2014 to 2015). The library was made by 5' RACE. Instrument used: Illumina HiSeq 2500. The second PCR ran for roughly 7 to 11 cycles and used a J-beta primer mix along with a sample-barcoded 5' primer. TCRdb trimmed public reads at Q25 via fastp, called clones via MiXCR and kept in-frame beta chains. Here each entry gathers all rows of one CDR3 protein and keeps the most common genes and DNA. Within this sample are 1.5 million to 2 million distinct CDR3 sequences, with 34% of them counted one time only. The ten largest clones capture approximately 10% of the sample. The sample was blood. The receptors were gathered from a woman aged 25 to 45 in good health.

This rearrangement joins TRBV4-1 to TRBJ1-3; no definite D call. This CDR3 region has 15 residues. Looked up from germline, CDR1 is MGHRA and CDR2 is YSYEKL. The V gene lost 4 bases and the J gene lost 2 bases, with 12 bases spanning the gap. The CDR3 is CASSLYPMPGNTIYF. The DNA for the CDR3 is TGCGCCAGCAGCCTATACCCCATGCCTGGAAACACCATATATTTT.

This clonotype was seen repeatedly, ten times or more. The rearrangement links TRBV25-1 to TRBJ1-1; 8 bases map to TRBD1. Germline-derived CDR1 and CDR2 are MGHDK and SYGVNS. The V gene end was trimmed by 4 bases and the J gene end by 0 bases; junction bases not matched to a gene: 1. CDR3 length: 14 residues. The CDR3 DNA sequence: TGTGCCAGCAGTGCAGGGGGCTTGAACACTGAAGCTTTCTTT. This translates into CASSAGGLNTEAFF.

This chain uses TRBV6-2 or TRBV6-3 with TRBJ1-2; D remains ambiguous. The V and J ends lost 1 base and 4 bases respectively, with 10 bases between them. The CDR3 spans 14 residues. Germline V gene sequence: CDR1 MNHEY, CDR2 SVGEGT. The CDR3 reads CASSYFPDAYGYTF. CDR3 nucleotide sequence: TGTGCCAGCAGTTACTTCCCGGACGCCTATGGCTACACCTTC.

The chain has TRBV6-6 and TRBJ1-5; 8 bases fit TRBD1. Trimming cost V 6 bases and J 5 bases; bases outside gene matches: 6. The germline CDR1 and CDR2 sequences are MNHNY and SVGAGI (reference sequence). CDR3 length: 14 amino acids. The CDR3 loop is CASRTTGGDQPQHF. In DNA form, the CDR3 reads TGTGCCAGCAGGACTACAGGGGGGGATCAGCCCCAGCATTTT.

The chain joins TRBV5-1 to TRBJ2-3; D perhaps matches TRBD2 (6 bases). The V end was cut by 7 bases, the J end by 1 base, with 22 bases between. This CDR3 is built from 17 residues. Per the germline V gene, CDR1 is SGHRS and CDR2 is YFSETQ. CDR3 residues: CASDMEGSPFRTDTQYF. CDR3 bases: TGCGCCAGCGACATGGAGGGGTCACCGTTTCGCACAGATACGCAGTATTTT.

The V and J genes are TRBV12-3 or TRBV12-4 and TRBJ2-4; the D call may be TRBD1 or TRBD2 (5 bases each). The V and J ends lost 3 bases and 6 bases respectively, with 12 bases between them. The CDR3 spans 14 residues. The CDR3 sequence is CASSFRGDGNIQYF. The DNA for the CDR3 is TGTGCCAGCAGTTTTCGAGGGGATGGAAACATTCAGTACTTC.

This clonotype was counted a few times. The rearrangement uses TRBV29-1 and TRBJ2-7; D not resolved. V dropped 1 base and J dropped 5 bases, with 9 bases sitting between them. The germline V gene has CDR1 SQVTM and CDR2 ANQGSEA. CDR3 length: 12 amino acids. This chain's CDR3 is CSVEGNEDEQYF. CDR3 in DNA: TGCAGCGTTGAAGGGAACGAGGACGAGCAGTACTTC.